This passage covers 2 T cell receptor beta chains from one sample sequenced in a study of T cells expressing NK-cell markers. TCRdb re-called the 5' RACE reads; every CDR3 protein appears as one record, without DNA. This table holds about 260,000 distinct CDR3 sequences. The sample taken for sequencing was blood T cells: a sorted CD56 or NKG2C T cell subset, CD4+ or CD8+ T cells, or bulk PBMC T cells (not recorded which). The receptors were gathered from a man aged 18-30 years in good health.

This chain uses TRBV11-2 with TRBJ2-5; TCRdb's assignment of TRBD1 cannot be checked, as there is no DNA. CDR3 size: 16 residues. Germline CDR1 and CDR2: SGHAT and FQNNGV. CDR3 protein: CASSLGAAGPGETQYF. Full variable domain (remainder filled in from reference TRBV11-2 and TRBJ2-5): EAGVAQSPRYKIIEKRQSVAFWCNPISGHATLYWYQQILGQGPKLLIQFQNNGVVDDSQLPKDRFSAERLKGVDSTLKIQPAKLEDSAVYLCASSLGAAGPGETQYFGPGTRLLVL.

This sequence joins TRBV11-1 and TRBJ2-7; TCRdb calls TRBD1, which cannot be checked without DNA. The CDR3 is 15 residues long. Per the germline V gene, CDR1 is SGHAT and CDR2 is FQDESV (reference sequence). The CDR3 spells CASSLDRVESYEQYF.